This entry lists 5 T cell receptor beta chains sequenced from one sample in a study of T-cell memory formation after mild COVID-19. TCRdb ran MiXCR on the 5' RACE reads and lists one entry per CDR3 protein. The sample has about 470,000 distinct CDR3 sequences, around a sixth seen once. The specimen was PBMCs or a T cell subset sorted from them (not recorded which). Every receptor here comes from an adult woman who had mild COVID-19 (a few samples of this study predate the infection). Cell type and time point are not known.

There are many counts of this clonotype. Here the CDR3 reads CASSLTGSGYTF. CDR3 sequence (DNA): TGTGCCAGCAGTCTCACAGGGTCTGGCTACACCTTC. The V call is TRBV12-3 or TRBV12-4, the J call TRBJ1-2; D is perhaps TRBD1 (6 bases). The CDR3 spans 12 residues. V dropped 5 bases and J dropped 7 bases, with 11 bases sitting between them.

This chain connects TRBV9 to TRBJ2-1; TRBD2 matches 9 bases. CDR1 is SGDLS, CDR2 YYNGEE, per germline. The CDR3 totals 16 residues. The ends lost 4 bases at V and 1 base at J; junction bases unmatched: 6. DNA for the CDR3: TGTGCCAGCAGCCGATCGGGACTAGCTTCCTACAATGAGCAGTTCTTC. Amino acids: CASSRSGLASYNEQFF.

V is TRBV6-5 and J is TRBJ1-2; D is uncertain. CDR1 MNHEY and CDR2 SVGAGI come from the germline V gene. Trimming shortened V by 4 bases and J by 8 bases, and 8 bases separated the two germline ends. CDR3 length: 11 amino acids. The DNA for the CDR3 is TGTGCCAGCAGTTCTCTAGGGGGCTACACCTTC. This codes for CASSSLGGYTF.

The DNA for the CDR3 is TGTGCCAGTAGTATGAGACAGTCTGAAGCTTTCTTT. This gives the protein CASSMRQSEAFF. The chain carries TRBV19 and TRBJ1-1; D possibly corresponds to TRBD1 (5 bases). CDR1 LNHDA and CDR2 SQIVND come from the germline V gene (reference sequence). Trimming took 3 bases from V and 6 from J, leaving 8 bases between them. This CDR3 contains 12 residues.

The chain has TRBV20-1 and TRBJ2-7, with D maybe TRBD2 (6 bases). The CDR3 is 13 residues long. CDR1 and CDR2 (germline): DFQATT, SNEGSKA (reference sequence). Trimming took off 3 bases at V and 2 bases at J, with 11 bases between the two ends. CDR3 nucleotide sequence: TGCAGTGCTAGCGGGAGAGACGCCTACGAGCAGTACTTC. It codes for CSASGRDAYEQYF.